This T cell receptor beta chain emerged from a study of tissue T cells after allogeneic stem cell transplantation. Study-wide context: Patients with graft-versus-host disease had grafts: four unmodified, three CD34-selected and T-cell-depleted.

V lost 5 bases to trimming and J lost 2 bases; unmatched junction nucleotides: 7. Germline V gives CDR1 SGHTA, CDR2 FQGNSA. The CDR3 is 15 residues long. Profiled with immunoSEQ multiplex PCR; TCRdb holds only in-frame clones, not every one. The sample has tens of thousands of clones; roughly 92% are singletons. Study-level results: In patients and mice, blood and spleen missed much of tissue repertoire. Shared clones across patients were few; motif clustering revealed tissue-specific shared signatures. This small cohort was clinically heterogeneous, and sampling depth was a limitation.

Concerning this clone itself: The target antigen is unknown.

This specimen was blood, taken before transplantation. The sequence came from a woman aged 35 to 70 who later had graft-versus-host disease after an allogeneic stem cell transplant. This chain joins TRBV7-2 and TRBJ2-7; the match to TRBD1 covers 9 bases. The CDR3 is CASSPDRGATYEQYF. Written as DNA, the CDR3 is TGTGCCAGCAGCCCGGACAGGGGAGCCACCTACGAGCAGTACTTC.